This T cell receptor beta chain was obtained from a study of beta chain features in type 1 diabetes. Study-level background: In age, gender and cell yields, patients were similar to healthy donors.

General study findings and limits: Amplification by PCR could prefer shorter templates, with the same effect in patients and controls.

Details on this clone: What it binds is unknown.

Germline V gene sequence: CDR1 SGHAT, CDR2 FQNNGV. V shed 0 bases and J shed 4 bases, with 11 bases lying between them. The CDR3 length is 15 residues. Reverse transcription of all isolated RNA meant that expressed TCRB transcripts were sequenced. Deep immunoSEQ sequencing covered naive, central memory and regulatory T cell samples. Profiled with immunoSEQ multiplex PCR; TCRdb holds only in-frame clones, not every one. The table has approximately 23,000 clones, 60% to 80% seen once; the top ten hold 2% to 2.5%. The clonotype comes from a middle-aged woman in good health. The J gene is TRBJ2-3, the V gene TRBV11-2; a possible D gene is TRBD1 (5 bases). Sequenced input: Tregs from blood. CDR3 sequence: CASSLDRVRADTQYF. CDR3 DNA: TGTGCCAGCAGCTTAGACAGGGTGCGCGCAGATACGCAGTATTTT.